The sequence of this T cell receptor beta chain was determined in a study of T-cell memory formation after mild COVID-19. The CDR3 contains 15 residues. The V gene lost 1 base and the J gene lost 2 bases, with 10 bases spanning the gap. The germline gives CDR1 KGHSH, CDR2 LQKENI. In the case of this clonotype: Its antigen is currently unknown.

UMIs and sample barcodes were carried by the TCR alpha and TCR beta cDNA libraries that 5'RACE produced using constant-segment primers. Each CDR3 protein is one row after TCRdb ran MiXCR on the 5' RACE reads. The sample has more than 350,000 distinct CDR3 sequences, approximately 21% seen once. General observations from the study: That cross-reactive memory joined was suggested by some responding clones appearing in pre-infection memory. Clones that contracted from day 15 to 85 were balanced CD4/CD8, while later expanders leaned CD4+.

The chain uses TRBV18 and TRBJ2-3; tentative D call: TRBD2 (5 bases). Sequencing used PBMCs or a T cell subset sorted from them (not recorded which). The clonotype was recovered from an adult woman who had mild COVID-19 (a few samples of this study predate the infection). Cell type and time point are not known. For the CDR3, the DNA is TGTGCCAGCTCACCACTTACTAGTAACACAGATACGCAGTATTTT. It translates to CASSPLTSNTDTQYF. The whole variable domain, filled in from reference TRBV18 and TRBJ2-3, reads NAGVMQNPRHLVRRRGQEARLRCSPMKGHSHVYWYRQLPEEGLKFMVYLQKENIIDESGMPKERFSAEFPKEGPSILRIQQVVRGDSAAYFCASSPLTSNTDTQYFGPGTRLTVL.